The source of this TCR beta chain is a study of T cells in Graves' hyperthyroidism and ophthalmopathy. Study summary: Any treatment followed the collection of peripheral blood at initial diagnosis. Study observations and caveats: A model built on 13 V-J features separated ophthalmopathy from stable hyperthyroidism.

Deletions cut 6 bases from V and 3 bases from J, with 8 bases between. The germline CDR1 and CDR2 sequences are DFQATT and SNEGSKA (reference sequence). The CDR3 spans 12 residues. The sample holds a few counts of this clonotype. Its antigen is currently unknown. Amplification of TCR beta CDR3 regions was performed using RNA transcripts as template. The HTBI primer set served for first-round RT-PCR of the TCR CDR3. TCRdb reanalysed the multiplex PCR reads using MiXCR and keeps one entry per CDR3 protein. The sample has approximately 720,000 distinct CDR3 sequences, over 15% seen once; the top ten hold 16%.

The receptor's source is a woman aged 50 to 60 with Graves' hyperthyroidism that later progressed to Graves' ophthalmopathy. Sequencing used blood. The chain carries TRBV20-1 and TRBJ1-4; no clear D. This chain's CDR3 is CSAALANEKLFF. The CDR3 DNA reads as TGCAGTGCGGCCCTGGCTAATGAAAAACTGTTTTTT.